The 26 T cell receptor beta chains reported below all come from one sample, sequenced in a study of T cells in localized non-small cell lung cancer. Generated by immunoSEQ multiplex PCR, the TCRdb table keeps only in-frame clones and is missing some. The sample carries roughly 25,000 clones, about 90% recorded once. Sequences were derived from peripheral blood, sampled before any cancer treatment. Receptor source: a male donor aged 60 or older with stage II squamous cell lung carcinoma.

This chain links TRBV19 with TRBJ2-1; 7 bases map to TRBD2. J lost 8 bases, V lost 3 bases, and 10 bases had no gene match. The CDR3 loop spans 15 amino acids. CDR1 and CDR2 from the germline V gene are LNHDA and SQIVND (reference sequence). CDR3 bases: TGTGCCAGTAGTATTTCCGGGACTATATTCCATGAGCAGTTCTTC. This codes for CASSISGTIFHEQFF.

This chain uses TRBV29-1 with TRBJ2-3; D gene ambiguous. The CDR3 has 13 residues. Per germline, CDR1 SQVTM and CDR2 ANQGSEA. The V gene lost 2 bases and the J gene lost 0 bases, with 6 bases spanning the gap. CDR3 DNA: TGCAGCGTTGAAACCAAGAGCACAGATACGCAGTATTTT. It yields the protein CSVETKSTDTQYF.

V usage is TRBV7-2 and J usage is TRBJ2-1; 8 nucleotides line up with TRBD2. The CDR3 spans 15 residues. Germline CDR1 reads SGHTA; CDR2 reads FQGNSA. After removal of 1 base from V and 3 bases from J, the junction contained 2 bases not matched to a gene. The chain's CDR3 is CASSLVRGGYNEQFF. The DNA for the CDR3 is TGTGCCAGCAGCTTAGTCCGGGGGGGCTACAATGAGCAGTTCTTC.

This clone was recorded only once. V and J are TRBV19 and TRBJ1-2; D gene unclear. The CDR3 consists of 13 residues. Trimming shortened V by 8 bases and J by 4 bases, and 14 bases separated the two germline ends. Germline values: CDR1 LNHDA, CDR2 SQIVND (reference sequence). The CDR3 DNA sequence: TGTGCCAGTTCCTCCGGGAGATCCTATGGCTACACCTTC. Its protein is CASSSGRSYGYTF.

The gene calls are TRBV5-8 and TRBJ2-3; 9 bases are a match to TRBD1. Germline-derived CDR1 and CDR2 are SGHTS and YDEGEE. Unmatched junction bases numbered 8, after V lost 4 bases and J lost 2 bases. The CDR3 spans 16 residues. DNA of the CDR3: TGTGCCAGCAGCGCGGGACAGGGTATTTACACAGATACGCAGTATTTT. This encodes CASSAGQGIYTDTQYF.

The chain recombines TRBV5-1 with TRBJ2-1; a weak D match, TRBD2 (6 bases). The CDR3 has 16 residues. The germline CDR1 and CDR2 sequences are SGHRS and YFSETQ. V was clipped by 1 base and J by 0 bases, with 11 bases between them. CDR3 loop: CASSLISGSSYNEQFF. CDR3 coding DNA: TGCGCCAGCAGCTTGATTAGCGGCAGCTCCTACAATGAGCAGTTCTTC.

The chain couples TRBV6-4 to TRBJ2-2; D is unclear. The germline gives CDR1 MRHNA, CDR2 SNTAGT. This CDR3 region has 14 residues. Between the trimmed V and J ends, which lost 2 bases and 6 bases, there was a span of 10 bases. CDR3 in amino acids: CASSDRPSAGELFF. CDR3 coding DNA: TGTGCCAGCAGTGACCGCCCCAGCGCCGGGGAGCTGTTTTTT.

J is TRBJ1-1 and V is TRBV7-9; D gene uncertain. The CDR3 totals 18 residues. Trimming took off 4 bases at V and 0 bases at J, with 21 bases between the two ends. The germline V gene encodes CDR1 SEHNR and CDR2 FQNEAQ (reference sequence). CDR3: CASSSWKNPPFMNTEAFF. DNA of the CDR3: TGTGCCAGCAGCTCCTGGAAAAATCCACCCTTTATGAACACTGAAGCTTTCTTT.

This rearrangement joins TRBV15 to TRBJ2-2, with TRBD2 matching 7 bases. V was clipped by 1 base and J by 4 bases; unmatched bases: 6. The CDR3 covers 16 residues. Germline assignment: CDR1 LNHNV and CDR2 YYDKDF (reference sequence). The CDR3 loop reads CATSRGTGGPTGELFF. The CDR3, as DNA: TGTGCCACCAGCAGAGGAACGGGAGGTCCCACCGGGGAGCTGTTTTTT.

This sequence joins TRBV7-3 and TRBJ2-3, with 10 bases that match TRBD2. This CDR3 comprises 15 residues. Germline lookup yields CDR1 SGHTA and CDR2 FQGTGA. V lost 5 bases, J lost 4 bases, and 6 bases stayed unmatched. The CDR3 loop reads CASSVAGGRSDTQYF. CDR3 nucleotide sequence: TGTGCCAGCAGCGTAGCGGGGGGCAGGTCAGATACGCAGTATTTT.

This rearrangement joins TRBV6-1 to TRBJ1-1; D uncertain. From germline, CDR1 is MNHNS and CDR2 SASEGT. Trimming pared 7 bases from V and 0 bases from J, leaving 12 bases between. There are 14 residues in the CDR3. CDR3 coding DNA: TGTGCCAGCATCCGAGGGTTTCTGAACACTGAAGCTTTCTTT. This encodes CASIRGFLNTEAFF.

V and J are TRBV2 and TRBJ1-1, with 9 bases identical to TRBD1. The CDR3 is made up of 11 amino acids. Germline V CDR1 and CDR2: SNHLY, FYNNEI. With 6 bases clipped from V and 11 bases from J, the junction kept 4 bases outside the gene matches. The CDR3 is CASSTDRGAFF. The CDR3, as DNA: TGTGCCAGCAGCACTGACAGGGGGGCTTTCTTT.

This chain links TRBV10-3 with TRBJ1-2; possibly TRBD1 for D (5 bases). The V gene lost 1 base and the J gene lost 7 bases, with 16 bases spanning the gap. The CDR3 runs to 15 residues. The germline V gene encodes CDR1 ENHRY and CDR2 SYGVKD. The CDR3 nucleotides are TGTGCCATCAGTGAGTTGGCAGGGCAGGAAGGTGGCTACACCTTC. It encodes CAISELAGQEGGYTF.

The V and J genes are TRBV19 and TRBJ2-4; 8 nucleotides align to TRBD1. The CDR3 contains 15 residues. Germline V lookup: CDR1 LNHDA, CDR2 SQIVND (reference sequence). Trimming at V came to 4 bases and at J to 1 base, leaving 3 bases not matched to a gene. The CDR3: CASSTRQGAKNIQYF. CDR3 nucleotide sequence: TGTGCCAGTAGTACACGACAGGGGGCCAAAAACATTCAGTACTTC.

The J gene is TRBJ1-4, the V gene TRBV7-8; D is undetermined. Germline V lookup: CDR1 SGHVS, CDR2 FQNEAQ. The CDR3 length is 13 residues. The V gene lost 1 base and the J gene lost 8 bases, with 8 bases spanning the gap. The CDR3 DNA follows: TGTGCCAGCAGCTTAGGGATACGGGAAAAACTGTTTTTT. The encoded protein is CASSLGIREKLFF.

The chain combines TRBV9 with TRBJ2-7, with D tentatively TRBD1 or TRBD2 (7 bases each). This CDR3 comprises 14 residues. CDR1 is SGDLS, CDR2 YYNGEE, per germline. V lost 4 bases and J lost 3, with 14 bases in between. CDR3 sequence reads: CASSPGGGFYEQYF. CDR3 bases: TGTGCCAGCAGCCCAGGGGGGGGCTTCTACGAGCAGTACTTC.

The chain is built from TRBV29-1 and TRBJ1-5; 7 bases are a match to TRBD1. There are 14 residues in the CDR3. The germline CDR1 and CDR2 sequences are SQVTM and ANQGSEA. Trimming cost V 5 bases and J 4 bases; bases outside gene matches: 8. The CDR3 protein is CSVRQSGGNQPQHF. As DNA, the CDR3 is TGCAGCGTTAGGCAATCAGGGGGAAATCAGCCCCAGCATTTT.

This rearrangement joins TRBV7-9 to TRBJ1-2; 11 bases map to TRBD1. In germline, CDR1 is SEHNR, CDR2 FQNEAQ (reference sequence). The CDR3 totals 15 residues. Germline trimming cut 5 bases from V and 3 bases from J; bases unmatched to any gene: 5. CDR3 sequence (DNA): TGTGCCAGCAGCCCCGGACAGGGGGCTTACTATGGCTACACCTTC. Amino acid sequence: CASSPGQGAYYGYTF.

The V call is TRBV10-2, the J call TRBJ2-3, with TRBD2 matching 11 bases. With 2 bases clipped from V and 5 bases from J, the junction kept 12 bases outside the gene matches. The germline V gene has CDR1 WSHSY and CDR2 SAAADI. The CDR3 loop spans 18 amino acids. The chain's CDR3 is CASSERLAGGRSRDTQYF. The CDR3 DNA sequence: TGCGCCAGCAGTGAGAGGCTAGCGGGGGGCCGTTCAAGAGATACGCAGTATTTT.

This sequence joins TRBV5-3 and TRBJ1-5, with no clear D. TRBV5-3 is labeled an ORF, and its function is uncertain. Trimming cost V 2 bases and J 7 bases, with 22 bases left between them. This CDR3 has 17 amino acids. The CDR3, as DNA: TGTGCCAGAAGCTTTGTTCGGGGTGGGCGGGGAGGACAGCCCCAGCATTTT. Amino acid sequence: CARSFVRGGRGGQPQHF.

The chain is built from TRBV29-1 and TRBJ1-1; 9 bases agree with TRBD1. CDR3 length: 13 amino acids. V shed 7 bases and J 5 bases; nucleotides not matched to a gene: 8. Germline V gives CDR1 SQVTM, CDR2 ANQGSEA. This CDR3 is CSANRGPGTEAFF. For the CDR3, the DNA is TGCAGCGCTAACAGGGGGCCGGGTACTGAAGCTTTCTTT.

This clone was detected a few times. The chain is built from TRBV11-3 and TRBJ2-1; 8 bases agree with TRBD1. The CDR3 consists of 17 residues. From germline, CDR1 is SGHNT and CDR2 YENEEA. V lost 5 bases and J lost 7; bases outside the gene matches: 16. The CDR3 nucleotides are TGTGCCAGCAGCCCCGACTCTGACAGGGGATTCGCAAATGAGCAGTTCTTC. It specifies CASSPDSDRGFANEQFF.

The rearrangement uses TRBV19 and TRBJ1-4; 9 bases match TRBD1. V shed 5 bases, J shed 8 bases, and the junction held 6 bases outside the gene matches. The CDR3 has 14 amino acids. Per germline, CDR1 LNHDA and CDR2 SQIVND (reference sequence). The CDR3 sequence is CASSVGQGHEKLFF. CDR3 sequence (DNA): TGTGCCAGTAGTGTAGGACAGGGGCACGAAAAACTGTTTTTT.

This clone was seen only once. This rearrangement joins TRBV19 to TRBJ2-7, with TRBD1 matching 7 bases. The CDR3 length is 14 residues. V was pared by 9 bases and J by 2 bases, with 10 bases of the junction left unmatched. The germline V gene encodes CDR1 LNHDA and CDR2 SQIVND (reference sequence). The CDR3 DNA is TGTGCCAGCCTCGCGACAGGGCCTCCCTACGAGCAGTACTTC. It encodes CASLATGPPYEQYF.

The chain joins TRBV21-1 to TRBJ1-3; TRBD1 is taken as the D call from the table, unchecked against the DNA. TRBV21-1 is deemed a pseudogene. The CDR3 loop spans 17 amino acids. The CDR3 here is CASSKVPARGSGNTIYF. CDR3 nucleotide sequence: TGTGCCAGCAGCAAAGTCCCCGCCAGGGGATCTGGAAACACCATATATTTT.

This clone was recorded once. This chain connects TRBV11-3 to TRBJ2-7, with 7 bases fitting TRBD1. Germline CDR1 SGHNT, CDR2 YENEEA. The CDR3 spans 16 residues. J was trimmed by 3 bases and V by 5 bases; bases with no gene match: 13. CDR3 DNA: TGTGCCAGCAGCCTCAGGACAGGTGCCTTAGACTACGAGCAGTACTTC. As protein: CASSLRTGALDYEQYF. The whole variable domain, filled in from reference TRBV11-3 and TRBJ2-7, reads EAGVVQSPRYKIIEKKQPVAFWCNPISGHNTLYWYLQNLGQGPELLIRYENEEAVDDSQLPKDRFSAERLKGVDSTLKIQPAELGDSAVYLCASSLRTGALDYEQYFGPGTRLTVT.